In this sample, the clone carrying this TCR beta chain turned up once. Its antigen remains unidentified. Germline loops: CDR1 LGHDT, CDR2 YNNKEL (reference sequence). Trimming cost V 6 bases and J 2 bases, with 10 bases left between them. This CDR3 spans 14 amino acids. Timing groups of about 4 and about 12 weeks for second doses were pooled. The protocol was immunoSEQ multiplex PCR, while the TCRdb copy is restricted to in-frame clones and leaves out a portion. In the table there are 150,000 to 200,000 clones, around 88% of which are singletons. This sample stems from a study of T cell responses to AZD1222 COVID-19 vaccine. Study-level results: Sampled repertoires all dated from after the peak T cell response. Vaccine-associated CD4 TCRs spanned spike, dominant at 160-218 and 743-854.

The chain uses TRBV3-1 (or the pseudogene TRBV3-2) and TRBJ2-2; unclear D gene. The clonotype comes from an adult who received the AZD1222 COVID-19 vaccine. Specimen: peripheral blood, collected 28 days after the second AZD1222 dose. CDR3: CASSRSLNTGELFF. CDR3 DNA sequence: TGTGCCAGCAGTCGTTCCCTTAACACCGGGGAGCTGTTTTTT.